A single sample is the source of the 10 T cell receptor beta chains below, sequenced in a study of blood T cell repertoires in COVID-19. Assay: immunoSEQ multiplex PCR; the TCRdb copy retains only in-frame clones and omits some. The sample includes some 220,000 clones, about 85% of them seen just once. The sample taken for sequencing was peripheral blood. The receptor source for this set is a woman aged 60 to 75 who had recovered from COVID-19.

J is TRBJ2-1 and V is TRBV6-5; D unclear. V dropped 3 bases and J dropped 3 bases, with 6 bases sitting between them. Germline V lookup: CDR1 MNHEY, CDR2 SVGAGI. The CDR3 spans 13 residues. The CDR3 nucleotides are TGTGCCAGCAGTTATGCAGTCTACAATGAGCAGTTCTTC. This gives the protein CASSYAVYNEQFF.

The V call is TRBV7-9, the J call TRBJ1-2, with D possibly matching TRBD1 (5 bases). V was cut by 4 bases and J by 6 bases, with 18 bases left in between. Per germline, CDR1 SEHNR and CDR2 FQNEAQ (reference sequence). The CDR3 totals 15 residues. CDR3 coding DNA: TGTGCCAGCAGCTACCCGGACACCCGGTCGGATGGCTACACCTTC. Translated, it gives CASSYPDTRSDGYTF.

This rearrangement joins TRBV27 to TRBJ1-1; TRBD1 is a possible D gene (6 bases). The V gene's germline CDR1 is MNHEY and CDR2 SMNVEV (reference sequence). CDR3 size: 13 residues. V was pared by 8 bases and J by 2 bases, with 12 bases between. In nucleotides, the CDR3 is TGTGCCAGCGGCAACAGGGATAACACTGAAGCTTTCTTT. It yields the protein CASGNRDNTEAFF.

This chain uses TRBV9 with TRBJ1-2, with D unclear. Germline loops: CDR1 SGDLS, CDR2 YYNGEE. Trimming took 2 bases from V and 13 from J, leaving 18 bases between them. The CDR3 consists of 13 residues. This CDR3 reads CASSVPGPDDFTF. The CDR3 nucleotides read TGTGCCAGCAGCGTCCCGGGTCCCGATGATTTCACCTTC.

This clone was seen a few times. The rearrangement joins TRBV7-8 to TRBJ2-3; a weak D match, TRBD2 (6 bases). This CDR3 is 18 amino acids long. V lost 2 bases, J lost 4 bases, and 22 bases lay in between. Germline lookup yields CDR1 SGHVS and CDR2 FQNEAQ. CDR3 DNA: TGTGCCAGCAGCTTAACTTACTCGCGGGGCGTGGCGGCAGATACGCAGTATTTT. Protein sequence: CASSLTYSRGVAADTQYF.

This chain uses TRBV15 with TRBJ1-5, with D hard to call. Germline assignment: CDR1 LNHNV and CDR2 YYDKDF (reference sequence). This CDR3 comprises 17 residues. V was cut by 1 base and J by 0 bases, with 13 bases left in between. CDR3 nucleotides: TGTGCCACCAGCAGAGGTAGTTACCTGCTTAGCAATCAGCCCCAGCATTTT. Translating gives CATSRGSYLLSNQPQHF.

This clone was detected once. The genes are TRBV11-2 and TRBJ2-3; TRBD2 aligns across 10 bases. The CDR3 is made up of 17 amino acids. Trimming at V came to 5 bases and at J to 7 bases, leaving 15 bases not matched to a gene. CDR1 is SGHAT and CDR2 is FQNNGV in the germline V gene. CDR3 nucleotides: TGTGCCAGCAGCCCCACCCTGGTTAGCGGGGGGCACAATACGCAGTATTTT. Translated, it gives CASSPTLVSGGHNTQYF.

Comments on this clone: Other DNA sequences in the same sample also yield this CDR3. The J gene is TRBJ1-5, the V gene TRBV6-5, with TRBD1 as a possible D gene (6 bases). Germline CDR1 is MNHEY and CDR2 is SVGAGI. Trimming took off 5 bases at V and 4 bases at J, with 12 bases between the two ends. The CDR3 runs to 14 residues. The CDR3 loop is CASSPRGRNQPQHF. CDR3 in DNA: TGTGCCAGCAGTCCCAGGGGAAGAAATCAGCCCCAGCATTTT.

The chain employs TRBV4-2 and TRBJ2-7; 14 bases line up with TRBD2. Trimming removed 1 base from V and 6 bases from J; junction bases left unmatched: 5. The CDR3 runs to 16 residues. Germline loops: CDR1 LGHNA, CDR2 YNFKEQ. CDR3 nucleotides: TGTGCCAGCAGCCAAGCGGGACTAGCGGGGGTGGGCGAGCAGTACTTC. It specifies CASSQAGLAGVGEQYF.

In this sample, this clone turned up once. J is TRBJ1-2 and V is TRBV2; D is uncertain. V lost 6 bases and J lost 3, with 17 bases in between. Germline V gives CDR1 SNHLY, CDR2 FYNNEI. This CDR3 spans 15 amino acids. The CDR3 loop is CASSDSPQSYYGYTF. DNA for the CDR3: TGTGCCAGCAGCGATTCTCCCCAGTCCTACTATGGCTACACCTTC.